These 21 T cell receptor beta chains originate from one sample sequenced in a study of blood T cells in healthy people across ages. A second roughly 6 to 11 cycle PCR used barcoded and J-beta primers. TCRdb recomputed calls from the 5' RACE reads with MiXCR, one row per CDR3 protein. The profile shows fewer than 950,000 distinct CDR3 sequences, about 37% of them singletons. Sequencing used blood. Source of these receptors: a young man in good health.

The chain recombines TRBV10-3 with TRBJ2-3, with TRBD2 as a possible D gene (6 bases). Trimming stripped 1 base from V and 3 bases from J, with 11 bases between. The germline V gene has CDR1 ENHRY and CDR2 SYGVKD. The CDR3 has 15 residues. The CDR3 DNA follows: TGTGCCATCAGTGAGTACAAAGGAGGGACAGATACGCAGTATTTT. It translates to CAISEYKGGTDTQYF.

This clonotype was recorded once. The chain couples TRBV7-2 to TRBJ1-5; weak D call: TRBD1 (5 bases). Germline assignment: CDR1 SGHTA and CDR2 FQGNSA. The CDR3 covers 15 residues. V lost 1 base to trimming and J lost 12 bases, with 19 bases between them. The CDR3 protein is CASSLGGGVGEFQHF. The DNA for the CDR3 is TGTGCCAGCAGCTTAGGTGGGGGAGTAGGGGAATTCCAGCATTTT.

A few counts support this clonotype. The J gene is TRBJ2-1, the V gene TRBV20-1; TRBD1 agrees at 9 bases. This CDR3 contains 14 residues. Trimming at V came to 6 bases and at J to 7 bases, leaving 10 bases not matched to a gene. The germline CDR1 and CDR2 sequences are DFQATT and SNEGSKA (reference sequence). CDR3 in DNA: TGCAGTGCGGGACAGGGAGTTCGGGGGAATGAGCAGTTCTTC. Amino acids: CSAGQGVRGNEQFF.

This sequence joins TRBV7-7 and TRBJ2-3; possible D gene TRBD2, 5 bases. Germline V gene lookup returns CDR1 SSHAT and CDR2 FNYEAQ (reference sequence). Trimming cost V 1 base and J 0 bases, with 8 bases left between them. CDR3 length: 15 residues. CDR3 coding DNA: TGTGCCAGCAGCTTAGATCCGGGGAGCACAGATACGCAGTATTTT. As protein: CASSLDPGSTDTQYF.

This clonotype was observed a few times. The chain carries TRBV5-5 and TRBJ2-3; 7 bases line up with TRBD2. Germline loops: CDR1 SGHKS, CDR2 YYEKEE (reference sequence). The CDR3 is made up of 15 amino acids. V shed 3 bases and J 2 bases; nucleotides not matched to a gene: 6. In DNA, the CDR3 is TGTGCCAGCAGCTGGGGGGGACTGGACACAGATACGCAGTATTTT. Translation gives CASSWGGLDTDTQYF.

This clonotype was counted many times. The rearrangement links TRBV27 to TRBJ1-5; 8 bases fit TRBD1. Germline CDR1 and CDR2: MNHEY and SMNVEV (reference sequence). V gave up 3 bases and J gave up 5 bases; unmatched junction bases: 6. This CDR3 contains 15 residues. The CDR3 DNA reads as TGTGCCAGCAGTTTGCTCGGGACAGGAGATCAGCCCCAGCATTTT. This translates into CASSLLGTGDQPQHF.

The V call is TRBV20-1, the J call TRBJ2-3; 7 bases align to TRBD2. The CDR3 length is 13 residues. V dropped 6 bases and J dropped 8; count of bases not matched to a gene: 11. CDR1 is DFQATT, CDR2 SNEGSKA, per germline (reference sequence). CDR3 in DNA: TGCAGTGCAGAGCGGGGTGGGGAGATTACGCAGTATTTT. It encodes CSAERGGEITQYF.

This clonotype was observed a few times. The rearrangement links TRBV7-9 to TRBJ2-1; D gene ambiguous. The J call may be incorrect, as the DNA end agrees better with TRBJ2-7. Germline V gene data show CDR1 as SEHNR and CDR2 as FQNEAQ (reference sequence). This CDR3 comprises 15 residues. CDR3 region: CASSLEGGIYNEQYF. In DNA form, the CDR3 reads TGTGCCAGCAGCTTAGAGGGCGGCATCTACAATGAGCAGTACTTC.

The sample holds many counts of this clonotype. The CDR3 region is CASSLARSNQPQHF. As DNA, the CDR3 is TGTGCCAGCAGTTTAGCTCGCTCCAATCAGCCCCAGCATTTT. V usage is TRBV12-3 or TRBV12-4 and J usage is TRBJ1-5, with D hard to call. With 0 bases removed from V and 3 bases from J, the gap between germline ends came to 6 bases. CDR3 length equals 14 residues.

This clonotype was seen more than once but under ten times. Here the CDR3 reads CASRRWGTNTEAFF. The CDR3 DNA follows: TGTGCCAGCAGACGGTGGGGTACTAACACTGAAGCTTTCTTT. This chain connects TRBV6-1 to TRBJ1-1; no reliable D call. Trimming pared 6 bases from V and 2 bases from J, leaving 13 bases between. CDR3 length equals 14 residues. Germline CDR1 and CDR2: MNHNS and SASEGT.

This clonotype has only a few counts. The rearrangement joins TRBV20-1 to TRBJ2-1; D is possibly TRBD2 (7 bases). The CDR3 has 16 residues. Trimming removed 6 bases at V and 0 bases at J, with 18 bases between. The germline gives CDR1 DFQATT, CDR2 SNEGSKA (reference sequence). CDR3: CSAPPAGASSYNEQFF. The CDR3 DNA follows: TGCAGTGCCCCCCCGGCGGGGGCCAGCTCCTACAATGAGCAGTTCTTC.

This clonotype was counted between two and nine times. The chain joins TRBV14 to TRBJ2-7; D might be TRBD1 or TRBD2, each matching 5 bases. Trimming took off 1 base at V and 2 bases at J, with 21 bases between the two ends. Germline V gene lookup returns CDR1 SGHDN and CDR2 FVKESK. The CDR3 has 18 residues. The CDR3 loop reads CASSQVGGDLISPYEQYF. DNA of the CDR3: TGTGCCAGCAGCCAAGTTGGGGGAGACTTAATATCCCCCTACGAGCAGTACTTC. The variable domain in full, completed from reference TRBV14 and TRBJ2-7, reads EAGVTQFPSHSVIEKGQTVTLRCDPISGHDNLYWYRRVMGKEIKFLLHFVKESKQDESGMPNNRFLAERTGGTYSTLKVQPAELEDSGVYFCASSQVGGDLISPYEQYFGPGTRLTVT.

The V and J genes are TRBV7-2 and TRBJ1-1; D not resolved. V lost 4 bases and J 10 bases, leaving 16 bases between the germline ends. CDR3 length equals 13 residues. Germline values: CDR1 SGHTA, CDR2 FQGNSA. The CDR3 DNA is TGTGCCAGCAGCTCCCTTATCGAGCGGGGAGCTTTCTTT. Protein product: CASSSLIERGAFF. The full variable domain, with the rest looked up from reference TRBV7-2 and TRBJ1-1, is GAGVSQSPSNKVTEKGKDVELRCDPISGHTALYWYRQSLGQGLEFLIYFQGNSAPDKSGLPSDRFSAERTGGSVSTLTIQRTQQEDSAVYLCASSSLIERGAFFGQGTRLTVV.

There are a few counts of this clonotype. The V gene is TRBV7-2, the J gene TRBJ1-2, with 12 bases fitting TRBD1. Losses at the gene ends were 5 bases for V and 7 bases for J; bases not matched to a gene: 5. The CDR3 is made up of 14 amino acids. In germline, CDR1 is SGHTA, CDR2 FQGNSA. The CDR3 DNA follows: TGTGCCAGCAGCCACGGGACAGGGGGCTGTGGCTACACCTTC. As protein: CASSHGTGGCGYTF.

This clonotype was counted between two and nine times. This chain uses TRBV30 with TRBJ1-1; D is undetermined. Trimming removed 3 bases at V and 1 base at J, with 9 bases between. CDR1 GTSNPN and CDR2 SVGIG come from the germline V gene (reference sequence). This CDR3 is built from 13 residues. CDR3 coding DNA: TGTGCCTGGAGCATTGACCGGAACACTGAAGCTTTCTTT. Amino acid sequence: CAWSIDRNTEAFF.

This clonotype occurred a few times. The chain couples TRBV20-1 to TRBJ1-2; TRBD1 aligns across 8 bases. V lost 0 bases to trimming and J lost 6 bases; unmatched junction nucleotides: 6. The germline CDR1 and CDR2 sequences are DFQATT and SNEGSKA (reference sequence). This CDR3 comprises 14 residues. The CDR3 nucleotides read TGCAGTGCTAGAGATTCCGACAGGGGACATGGCTACACCTTC. Translation gives CSARDSDRGHGYTF.

The rearrangement uses TRBV9 and TRBJ1-1, with D maybe TRBD1 (5 bases). Per the germline V gene, CDR1 is SGDLS and CDR2 is YYNGEE. V gave up 3 bases and J gave up 3 bases, with 9 bases separating them. CDR3 size: 13 residues. CDR3 in amino acids: CASSEDRYTEAFF. In nucleotides, the CDR3 is TGTGCCAGCAGCGAAGACAGATACACTGAAGCTTTCTTT.

Of note for this clonotype: This may come from a read error, since a much larger clone is one base off. Here the CDR3 reads CASAVVDGVAYNEQYF. The CDR3 DNA sequence: TGTGCCAGCGCCGTTGTTGATGGGGTAGCCTACAATGAGCAGTACTTC. The chain joins TRBV6-5 to TRBJ2-1; D gene unclear. The tail of the sequence fits TRBJ2-7 better, so the J call may be wrong. This CDR3 has 16 residues. CDR1 is MNHEY, CDR2 SVGAGI, per germline.

This clonotype was detected only a few times. The chain has TRBV20-1 and TRBJ1-4; a weak D match, TRBD1 (5 bases). CDR1 is DFQATT, CDR2 SNEGSKA, per germline (reference sequence). The CDR3 is made up of 13 amino acids. Trimming stripped 3 bases from V and 6 bases from J, with 11 bases between. In DNA, the CDR3 is TGCAGTGCTAGCCCCGGGGGTGATGAAAAACTGTTTTTT. Residues: CSASPGGDEKLFF.

Many counts were recorded for this clonotype. This chain links TRBV4-3 with TRBJ1-2, with 10 bases matching TRBD1. From germline, CDR1 is LGHNA and CDR2 YSLEER. CDR3 length equals 18 residues. Germline trimming cut 3 bases from V and 1 base from J; bases unmatched to any gene: 11. In DNA, the CDR3 is TGCGCCAGCAGCCAGAATCAGGGCGGGACAGGGGATAACTATGGCTACACCTTC. Amino acid sequence: CASSQNQGGTGDNYGYTF.

This chain joins TRBV15 and TRBJ2-7, with D maybe TRBD1 (6 bases). The J call may be in error: the DNA end matches TRBJ2-5 better. The CDR3 length is 16 residues. From germline, CDR1 is LNHNV and CDR2 YYDKDF (reference sequence). The CDR3 here is CATSRPAQGFGETQYF. The CDR3 DNA is TGTGCCACCAGCAGACCCGCCCAGGGGTTCGGGGAGACCCAGTACTTC.